The rows below give T cell receptor beta chains drawn from one sample of a study of blood T cells in healthy people across ages. MiXCR, applied by TCRdb to the 5' RACE reads, yields one record per CDR3 protein. The table has 980,000 or so distinct CDR3 sequences, around 46% seen once. Sequenced material: blood. Source of these receptors: a man aged 30 to 39 in good health. Both conserved end residues are part of each CDR3. Fields, in order: D gene, clone size, J gene, V gene, CDR3 protein, CDR3 DNA. The D gene is left open where the match is weak. Not every row has a clone size; where given, it reads once, few, many or a size class.

d_call: TRBD1; clone_size: -; j_call: TRBJ1-5; v_call: TRBV7-2; cdr3_aa: CASSRRTGGIQPQHF; cdr3_nt: TGTGCCAGCAGCCGAAGGACAGGGGGCATCCAGCCCCAGCATTTT
d_call: -; clone_size: -; j_call: TRBJ2-5; v_call: TRBV20-1; cdr3_aa: CSATLTGITQYF; cdr3_nt: TGCAGTGCTACTCTGACAGGAATTACCCAGTACTTC
d_call: TRBD2; clone_size: -; j_call: TRBJ2-3; v_call: TRBV3-1; cdr3_aa: CASSLRGSGGFDTQYF; cdr3_nt: TGTGCCAGCAGCCTCCGGGGTAGCGGGGGGTTCGATACGCAGTATTTT
d_call: -; clone_size: many; j_call: TRBJ2-7; v_call: TRBV27; cdr3_aa: CASSLSEGHEQYF; cdr3_nt: TGTGCCAGCAGTTTATCCGAGGGGCACGAGCAGTACTTC
d_call: -; clone_size: -; j_call: TRBJ1-2; v_call: TRBV4-1; cdr3_aa: CASSQVSEGVGYGYTF; cdr3_nt: TGCGCCAGCAGCCAAGTGTCGGAGGGGGTGGGGTATGGCTACACCTTC
d_call: -; clone_size: few; j_call: TRBJ2-3; v_call: TRBV12-3/TRBV12-4; cdr3_aa: CASTRGAEASTDTQYF; cdr3_nt: TGTGCCAGCACACGGGGGGCGGAGGCTAGCACAGATACGCAGTATTTT
d_call: TRBD1; clone_size: -; j_call: TRBJ1-1; v_call: TRBV10-3; cdr3_aa: CAISGTGGREAFF; cdr3_nt: TGTGCCATCAGTGGGACAGGCGGTCGGGAAGCTTTCTTT
d_call: TRBD1; clone_size: -; j_call: TRBJ1-5; v_call: TRBV20-1; cdr3_aa: CSARDEDRGGYSNQPQHF; cdr3_nt: TGCAGTGCTAGAGATGAGGACAGGGGAGGATATAGCAATCAGCCCCAGCATTTT
d_call: -; clone_size: few; j_call: TRBJ2-7; v_call: TRBV10-3; cdr3_aa: CATSSGTFAYEQYF; cdr3_nt: TGTGCCACCTCTTCCGGGACGTTTGCCTACGAGCAGTACTTC
d_call: TRBD1; clone_size: -; j_call: TRBJ2-1; v_call: TRBV6-5; cdr3_aa: CASSYAQGASGEQFF; cdr3_nt: TGTGCCAGCAGTTACGCCCAGGGGGCGTCGGGTGAGCAGTTCTTC
d_call: TRBD1; clone_size: once; j_call: TRBJ2-7; v_call: TRBV4-1; cdr3_aa: CASSLQPGQGYEQYF; cdr3_nt: TGCGCCAGCAGCCTCCAACCGGGACAGGGATACGAGCAGTACTTC
d_call: -; clone_size: -; j_call: TRBJ1-5; v_call: TRBV7-2; cdr3_aa: CASGRSSDQPQHF; cdr3_nt: TGTGCCAGTGGACGGAGCAGCGATCAGCCCCAGCATTTT
d_call: TRBD1; clone_size: few; j_call: TRBJ2-7; v_call: TRBV6-2/TRBV6-3; cdr3_aa: CATHPRGPLHEQYF; cdr3_nt: TGTGCCACTCACCCCAGGGGGCCGTTACACGAGCAGTACTTC
d_call: TRBD1; clone_size: -; j_call: TRBJ2-6; v_call: TRBV27; cdr3_aa: CASNLQGFQLSGANVLTF; cdr3_nt: TGTGCCAGCAATTTACAGGGGTTCCAACTCTCTGGGGCCAACGTCCTGACTTTC
d_call: TRBD1; clone_size: -; j_call: TRBJ2-7; v_call: TRBV28; cdr3_aa: CASSSTVGQGEYEQYF; cdr3_nt: TGTGCCAGCAGCTCAACCGTGGGACAGGGGGAGTACGAGCAGTACTTC
d_call: -; clone_size: -; j_call: TRBJ2-3; v_call: TRBV5-5; cdr3_aa: CASSFSQGADTQYF; cdr3_nt: TGTGCCAGCAGCTTTTCCCAAGGCGCAGATACGCAGTATTTT
d_call: TRBD1; clone_size: once; j_call: TRBJ2-1; v_call: TRBV29-1; cdr3_aa: CSVARTGDYNEQFF; cdr3_nt: TGCAGCGTTGCAAGGACAGGAGACTACAATGAGCAGTTCTTC
d_call: -; clone_size: -; j_call: TRBJ1-2; v_call: TRBV20-1; cdr3_aa: CSAERSGSGYTF; cdr3_nt: TGCAGTGCTGAGAGGTCAGGGTCGGGCTACACCTTC
d_call: TRBD1; clone_size: -; j_call: TRBJ2-1; v_call: TRBV18; cdr3_aa: CASSPVQGRNNEQFF; cdr3_nt: TGTGCCAGCTCACCTGTACAGGGGCGCAACAATGAGCAGTTCTTC
d_call: -; clone_size: -; j_call: TRBJ2-1; v_call: TRBV19; cdr3_aa: CATRGYNEQFF; cdr3_nt: TGTGCCACCAGGGGATACAATGAGCAGTTCTTC
d_call: TRBD1; clone_size: -; j_call: TRBJ1-1; v_call: TRBV29-1; cdr3_aa: CSVDQGARTEAFF; cdr3_nt: TGCAGCGTTGATCAGGGGGCGAGGACTGAAGCTTTCTTT
d_call: -; clone_size: -; j_call: TRBJ2-6; v_call: TRBV3-1; cdr3_aa: CASSHVKGPSGANVLTF; cdr3_nt: TGTGCCAGCAGCCATGTAAAGGGCCCCTCTGGGGCCAACGTCCTGACTTTC
d_call: -; clone_size: few; j_call: TRBJ2-1; v_call: TRBV24-1; cdr3_aa: CATSGGDPLSSYNEQFF; cdr3_nt: TGTGCCACCAGTGGGGGGGATCCCTTATCCTCCTACAATGAGCAGTTCTTC
d_call: TRBD1; clone_size: once; j_call: TRBJ1-2; v_call: TRBV3-1; cdr3_aa: CASSQLRGQGNYGYTF; cdr3_nt: TGTGCCAGCAGCCAACTTCGAGGACAGGGGAACTATGGCTACACCTTC
d_call: -; clone_size: once; j_call: TRBJ1-2; v_call: TRBV7-2; cdr3_aa: CASSGWDGTYGYTF; cdr3_nt: TGTGCCAGCAGCGGGTGGGACGGGACCTATGGCTACACCTTC
d_call: -; clone_size: few; j_call: TRBJ1-2; v_call: TRBV5-1; cdr3_aa: CASSRDPDYGYTF; cdr3_nt: TGCGCCAGCAGCCGGGACCCAGACTATGGCTACACCTTC
d_call: -; clone_size: few; j_call: TRBJ1-2; v_call: TRBV10-3; cdr3_aa: CAISEEGRYGYTF; cdr3_nt: TGTGCCATCAGTGAAGAGGGGAGATATGGCTACACCTTC
d_call: TRBD1; clone_size: -; j_call: TRBJ2-7; v_call: TRBV10-3; cdr3_aa: CAISVGGLETYEQYF; cdr3_nt: TGTGCCATCAGTGTAGGGGGCCTTGAAACCTACGAGCAGTACTTC
d_call: -; clone_size: -; j_call: TRBJ2-2; v_call: TRBV3-1; cdr3_aa: CASSQETPGELFF; cdr3_nt: TGTGCCAGCAGCCAAGAGACTCCCGGGGAGCTGTTTTTT
d_call: -; clone_size: few; j_call: TRBJ1-2; v_call: TRBV27; cdr3_aa: CASSLSGYNYGYTF; cdr3_nt: TGTGCCAGCAGTTTGTCAGGGTATAACTATGGCTACACCTTC
d_call: TRBD1; clone_size: once; j_call: TRBJ2-1; v_call: TRBV20-1; cdr3_aa: CSALKGASNEQFF; cdr3_nt: TGCAGTGCTTTGAAGGGGGCCTCCAATGAGCAGTTCTTC
d_call: -; clone_size: -; j_call: TRBJ1-2; v_call: TRBV7-2; cdr3_aa: CALRAEGNYGYTF; cdr3_nt: TGTGCCCTCCGGGCGGAGGGGAACTATGGCTACACCTTC
d_call: -; clone_size: -; j_call: TRBJ1-2; v_call: TRBV4-1; cdr3_aa: CASSPAGTNWGYGYTF; cdr3_nt: TGCGCCAGCAGCCCAGCAGGGACAAATTGGGGCTATGGCTACACCTTC
d_call: -; clone_size: few; j_call: TRBJ2-7; v_call: TRBV27; cdr3_aa: CASSPQGGKVSYEQYF; cdr3_nt: TGTGCCAGCAGTCCCCAGGGGGGGAAAGTCTCCTACGAGCAGTACTTC
d_call: TRBD2; clone_size: -; j_call: TRBJ2-3; v_call: TRBV20-1; cdr3_aa: CSARDSSGGNTDTQYF; cdr3_nt: TGCAGTGCTAGAGATTCTAGCGGGGGGAACACAGATACGCAGTATTTT
d_call: TRBD2; clone_size: few; j_call: TRBJ2-1; v_call: TRBV2; cdr3_aa: CASTGLAGDYNEQFF; cdr3_nt: TGTGCCAGCACCGGACTAGCGGGGGACTACAATGAGCAGTTCTTC
d_call: TRBD1; clone_size: -; j_call: TRBJ2-7; v_call: TRBV6-2/TRBV6-3; cdr3_aa: CASSDRDYTHEQYF; cdr3_nt: TGTGCCAGCAGTGACAGGGATTACACCCACGAGCAGTACTTC
d_call: -; clone_size: -; j_call: TRBJ2-7; v_call: TRBV4-2; cdr3_aa: CASSQDGGASYEQYF; cdr3_nt: TGTGCCAGCAGCCAAGACGGCGGCGCTTCCTACGAGCAGTACTTC
d_call: -; clone_size: few; j_call: TRBJ1-6; v_call: TRBV10-3; cdr3_aa: CAISESRGETLHF; cdr3_nt: TGTGCCATCAGTGAGTCCAGGGGCGAAACCCTCCACTTT
d_call: TRBD2; clone_size: few; j_call: TRBJ2-7; v_call: TRBV28; cdr3_aa: CASRPGTSGSYEQYF; cdr3_nt: TGTGCCAGCAGGCCCGGGACTAGCGGGTCCTACGAGCAGTACTTC
d_call: -; clone_size: -; j_call: TRBJ2-2; v_call: TRBV7-9; cdr3_aa: CASSQQGIDTGELFF; cdr3_nt: TGTGCCAGCAGCCAACAGGGTATAGACACCGGGGAGCTGTTTTTT
d_call: -; clone_size: -; j_call: TRBJ2-1; v_call: TRBV27; cdr3_aa: CASNLDSEFF; cdr3_nt: TGTGCCAGCAACCTGGACTCCGAGTTCTTC
d_call: -; clone_size: -; j_call: TRBJ2-3; v_call: TRBV7-2; cdr3_aa: CASSVGQPTDTQYF; cdr3_nt: TGTGCCAGCAGCGTAGGACAGCCGACAGATACGCAGTATTTT
d_call: -; clone_size: -; j_call: TRBJ2-5; v_call: TRBV11-2; cdr3_aa: CASSPRWGKETQYF; cdr3_nt: TGTGCCAGCAGCCCTCGTTGGGGGAAAGAGACCCAGTACTTC
d_call: -; clone_size: few; j_call: TRBJ1-5; v_call: TRBV6-1; cdr3_aa: CASSIQRNQPQHF; cdr3_nt: TGTGCCAGCAGTATCCAGAGGAATCAGCCCCAGCATTTT
d_call: TRBD2; clone_size: -; j_call: TRBJ2-1; v_call: TRBV4-3; cdr3_aa: CASSQELTSGGRKYNEQFF; cdr3_nt: TGCGCCAGCAGCCAGGAGTTGACTAGCGGGGGTCGTAAGTACAATGAGCAGTTCTTC
d_call: -; clone_size: once; j_call: TRBJ1-5; v_call: TRBV29-1; cdr3_aa: CSVEDGYNQPQHF; cdr3_nt: TGCAGCGTTGAGGACGGTTACAATCAGCCCCAGCATTTT
d_call: TRBD1; clone_size: once; j_call: TRBJ1-5; v_call: TRBV4-1; cdr3_aa: CASSQDPGQGRSGGNQPQHF; cdr3_nt: TGCGCCAGCAGCCAAGATCCGGGACAGGGACGATCTGGAGGCAATCAGCCCCAGCATTTT